This passage covers 21 T cell receptor beta chains from one sample sequenced in a study of breast tumors, draining lymph nodes, adjacent tissues. Breast cancer patients provided tissue from their axillary draining lymph nodes. TCRdb processed the multiplex PCR reads anew with MiXCR; each CDR3 protein has one entry. This sample carries a few hundred thousand distinct CDR3 sequences, 30% to 35% of them seen once, and the ten largest clones take under 4.5%. Source material: axillary lymph node tissue. These receptors were obtained from a female donor with breast cancer. Some clones in this sample may be carry-over from other donors' samples.

About this clonotype: An end of the junction differs from the germline gene, which may be a read error. This CDR3 reads CASSSTYTEQFF. The CDR3, as DNA: TGTGCCAGCAGCTCTACCTACACTGAGCAGTTCTTC. The chain carries TRBV5-5 and TRBJ2-1; D ambiguous. Germline CDR1 SGHKS, CDR2 YYEKEE (reference sequence). The CDR3 loop spans 12 amino acids.

J is TRBJ1-4 and V is TRBV12-3 or TRBV12-4; 8 bases are shared with TRBD1. V lost 7 bases and J lost 7; bases outside the gene matches: 2. The length of the CDR3 is 12 residues. DNA of the CDR3: TGTGCCAGCATCGGGACAGGTGAAAAACTGTTTTTT. It is translated as CASIGTGEKLFF.

Comment on this clonotype: The CDR3 does not end in the conserved phenylalanine or tryptophan, so this is likely a read error. The chain is built from TRBV7-2 and TRBJ2-3; D may be TRBD1 (6 bases). The CDR3 has 16 residues. Looked up from germline, CDR1 is SGHTA and CDR2 is FQGNSA. The CDR3 region is CASSLAAQGQRDTQYV. The CDR3 DNA reads TGTGCCAGCAGCTTAGCGGCGCAGGGGCAAAGGGATACACAGTATGTT.

This clonotype was seen repeatedly, ten times or more. The chain recombines TRBV11-2 with TRBJ2-7; 10 bases are a match to TRBD2. V trimming: 5 bases; J trimming: 0 bases; junction bases outside the gene matches: 16. CDR3 size: 19 residues. Germline CDR1 and CDR2: SGHAT and FQNNGV. The DNA for the CDR3 is TGTGCCAGCAGCCCCATAAACAGGAAGCGGGAGGGTTCCTCCTACGAGCAGTACTTC. Its translation: CASSPINRKREGSSYEQYF. Full variable domain (rest looked up from reference TRBV11-2 and TRBJ2-7): EAGVAQSPRYKIIEKRQSVAFWCNPISGHATLYWYQQILGQGPKLLIQFQNNGVVDDSQLPKDRFSAERLKGVDSTLKIQPAKLEDSAVYLCASSPINRKREGSSYEQYFGPGTRLTVT.

In its sample, this clonotype was seen a few times. The rearrangement joins TRBV6-1 to TRBJ2-5, with D perhaps matching TRBD2 (6 bases). Trimming cost V 5 bases and J 5 bases, with 15 bases left between them. Germline-derived CDR1 and CDR2 are MNHNS and SASEGT. The CDR3 contains 14 residues. Written as DNA, the CDR3 is TGTGCCAGCAGTTCTATGCAGGGACTGGAGACCCAGTACTTC. Its protein is CASSSMQGLETQYF.

This clonotype was found many times. This chain joins TRBV7-9 and TRBJ2-2, with D maybe TRBD2 (6 bases). Trimming stripped 2 bases from V and 7 bases from J, with 14 bases between. The CDR3 covers 15 residues. Germline assignment: CDR1 SEHNR and CDR2 FQNEAQ (reference sequence). The CDR3 spells CASSLQGSGVGELFF. The DNA for the CDR3 is TGTGCCAGCAGCTTACAGGGCTCGGGGGTCGGGGAGCTGTTTTTT.

There are many counts of this clonotype. V is TRBV5-6 and J is TRBJ2-1; 14 nucleotides match TRBD2. This CDR3 is built from 16 residues. Germline assignment: CDR1 SGHDT and CDR2 YYEEEE. J gave up 9 bases and V 4 bases, and 9 bases lay outside the gene matches. The CDR3 nucleotides read TGTGCCAGCAGCCAACCGACTAGCGGGAGGGGCCCTGAGCAGTTCTTC. This translates into CASSQPTSGRGPEQFF.

This clonotype was detected only a few times. Lacking the conserved final phenylalanine or tryptophan, this CDR3 likely reflects a read error. The rearrangement uses TRBV5-1 and TRBJ1-6, with TRBD1 as a possible D gene (5 bases). Trimming removed 0 bases at V and 7 bases at J, with 5 bases between. This CDR3 region has 13 residues. Germline V gene lookup returns CDR1 SGHRS and CDR2 YFSETQ. In DNA form, the CDR3 reads TGCGCCAGCAGCTTGGAGGGGAATTCACCCCTCCACCTT. It yields the protein CASSLEGNSPLHL.

The gene calls are TRBV15 and TRBJ2-5, with TRBD2 as a possible D gene (5 bases). This CDR3 has 16 residues. The germline V and J ends were trimmed by 3 bases and 2 bases, with 16 bases remaining between them. The germline V gene has CDR1 LNHNV and CDR2 YYDKDF (reference sequence). The CDR3 reads CATSSLAWPVQETQYF. CDR3 sequence (DNA): TGTGCCACCAGCAGCTTAGCGTGGCCTGTTCAAGAGACCCAGTACTTC.

The chain combines TRBV5-1 with TRBJ2-5, with D possibly matching TRBD1 (6 bases). Germline V gene data show CDR1 as SGHRS and CDR2 as YFSETQ. V was cut by 0 bases and J by 5 bases, with 14 bases left in between. This CDR3 spans 15 amino acids. CDR3 nucleotides: TGCGCCAGCAGCTTGGATGGGGGCGGCACCGAGACCCAGTACTTC. It specifies CASSLDGGGTETQYF.

The sample holds many counts of this clonotype. V gene TRBV7-2 combines with J gene TRBJ2-2; 7 bases align to TRBD1. This CDR3 spans 14 amino acids. With 7 bases clipped from V and 2 bases from J, the junction kept 4 bases outside the gene matches. CDR1 and CDR2 (germline): SGHTA, FQGNSA. As DNA, the CDR3 is TGTGCCAGCAACCGGGACAGCAACACCGGGGAGCTGTTTTTT. Translation gives CASNRDSNTGELFF.

The table lists this clonotype with many counts. This chain connects TRBV7-3 to TRBJ2-5, with 7 bases matching TRBD2. Germline CDR1 is SGHTA and CDR2 is FQGTGA. This CDR3 has 14 residues. V trimming: 2 bases; J trimming: 5 bases; junction bases outside the gene matches: 5. CDR3 in DNA: TGTGCCAGCAGCTTACGCGGGAGAGGGGAGACCCAGTACTTC. Translating it yields CASSLRGRGETQYF.

This clonotype was recorded many times. The chain has TRBV10-3 and TRBJ2-5, with 7 bases fitting TRBD1. CDR1 and CDR2 (germline): ENHRY, SYGVKD. This CDR3 has 15 residues. Trimming took 2 bases from V and 2 from J; bases not matched to a gene: 5. CDR3 sequence: CAISEGARGQETQYF. In DNA form, the CDR3 reads TGTGCCATCAGTGAGGGAGCCAGGGGGCAAGAGACCCAGTACTTC.

This clonotype was found many times. The V and J genes are TRBV30 and TRBJ2-3, with D uncertain. CDR1 GTSNPN and CDR2 SVGIG come from the germline V gene (reference sequence). This CDR3 is 14 amino acids long. Trimming cost V 0 bases and J 1 base, with 8 bases left between them. This CDR3 reads CAWSVGFGTDTQYF. CDR3 sequence (DNA): TGTGCCTGGAGTGTAGGATTCGGCACAGATACGCAGTATTTT. The whole variable domain, filled in from reference TRBV30 and TRBJ2-3, reads SQTIHQWPATLVQPVGSPLSLECTVEGTSNPNLYWYRQAAGRGLQLLFYSVGIGQISSEVPQNLSASRPQDRQFILSSKKLLLSDSGFYLCAWSVGFGTDTQYFGPGTRLTVL.

The table lists this clonotype with a few counts. V gene TRBV27 combines with J gene TRBJ2-7; tentative D call: TRBD1 (6 bases). V was cut by 6 bases and J by 5 bases, with 20 bases left in between. This CDR3 contains 15 residues. Germline CDR1 is MNHEY and CDR2 is SMNVEV (reference sequence). CDR3 DNA sequence: TGTGCCAGCAGCCGAAAAGACAGGTTATGGGACGAGCAGTACTTC. This codes for CASSRKDRLWDEQYF.

This clonotype was found many times. The chain uses TRBV29-1 and TRBJ2-1; tentatively, D is TRBD2 (7 bases). Germline V CDR1 and CDR2: SQVTM, ANQGSEA. With 6 bases removed from V and 0 bases from J, the gap between germline ends came to 12 bases. This CDR3 region has 14 residues. The CDR3 sequence: CSVRGGSSYNEQFF. CDR3 DNA sequence: TGCAGCGTGAGGGGGGGTAGCTCCTACAATGAGCAGTTCTTC.

This clonotype was recorded many times. The chain links TRBV4-3 to TRBJ1-6; D call uncertain. This CDR3 has 14 amino acids. Germline CDR1 is LGHNA and CDR2 is YSLEER. V was pared by 0 bases and J by 7 bases, with 7 bases between. Here the CDR3 DNA reads TGCGCCAGCAGCCAAGAACACCTCAATTCACCCCTCCACTTT. This sequence encodes CASSQEHLNSPLHF.

V is TRBV6-5 and J is TRBJ1-5, with 11 bases matching TRBD1. Germline V CDR1 and CDR2: MNHEY, SVGAGI. With 6 bases clipped from V and 6 bases from J, the junction kept 7 bases outside the gene matches. The CDR3 totals 15 residues. CDR3 nucleotide sequence: TGTGCCAGCAGCCCCAGGACAGGGGGCCTTCAGCCCCAGCATTTT. Protein: CASSPRTGGLQPQHF.

This chain links TRBV4-1 with TRBJ2-3; 11 bases are a match to TRBD2. Looked up from germline, CDR1 is MGHRA and CDR2 is YSYEKL. The CDR3 runs 16 residues. J lost 2 bases, V lost 8 bases, and 9 bases had no gene match. CDR3 bases: TGCGCCAGCCTAGACAGGACTAGCGGGTACACAGATACGCAGTATTTT. This encodes CASLDRTSGYTDTQYF.

The sample holds many counts of this clonotype. The V and J genes are TRBV12-3 or TRBV12-4 and TRBJ2-2, with 9 bases matching TRBD1. This CDR3 has 15 residues. The J segment lost 6 bases and the V segment lost 5 bases, leaving 7 bases of the junction unmatched. The CDR3, as DNA: TGTGCCAGCAGTCCACGGACAGGGGTTGCCGGGGAGCTGTTTTTT. Its protein product is CASSPRTGVAGELFF.

This clonotype was recorded at least ten times. The chain combines TRBV29-1 with TRBJ1-5; D gene uncertain. The germline V gene encodes CDR1 SQVTM and CDR2 ANQGSEA. The CDR3 sequence is 13 residues long. The V gene lost 6 bases and the J gene lost 4 bases, with 13 bases spanning the gap. CDR3 DNA: TGCAGCGTCTCGGTAGGATATAATCAGCCCCAGCATTTT. Translated, it gives CSVSVGYNQPQHF.